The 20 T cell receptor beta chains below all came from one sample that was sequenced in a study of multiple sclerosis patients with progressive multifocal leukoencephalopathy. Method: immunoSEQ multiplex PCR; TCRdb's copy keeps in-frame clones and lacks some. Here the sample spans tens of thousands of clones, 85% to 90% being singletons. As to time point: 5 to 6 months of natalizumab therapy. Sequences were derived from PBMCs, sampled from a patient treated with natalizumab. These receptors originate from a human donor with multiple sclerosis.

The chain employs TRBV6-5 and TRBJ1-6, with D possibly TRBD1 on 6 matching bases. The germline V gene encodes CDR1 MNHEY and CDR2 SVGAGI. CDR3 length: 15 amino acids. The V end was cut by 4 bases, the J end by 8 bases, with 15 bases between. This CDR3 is CASSWFEGGDSPLHF. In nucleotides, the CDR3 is TGTGCCAGCAGTTGGTTCGAGGGGGGTGATTCACCCCTCCACTTT.

The CDR3 spells CASSLLASGREGEQFF. DNA of the CDR3: TGTGCCAGCAGTTTACTGGCTAGCGGGAGAGAGGGTGAGCAGTTCTTC. The rearrangement joins TRBV28 to TRBJ2-1; 10 positions match TRBD2. V shed 2 bases, J shed 9 bases, and the junction held 10 bases outside the gene matches. The CDR3 is 16 amino acids. Germline lookup yields CDR1 MDHEN and CDR2 SYDVKM.

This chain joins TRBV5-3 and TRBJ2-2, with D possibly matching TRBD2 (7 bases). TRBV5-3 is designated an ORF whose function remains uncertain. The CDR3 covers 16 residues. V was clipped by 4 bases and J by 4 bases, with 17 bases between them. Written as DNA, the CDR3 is TGTGCCAGAAGCCTGGGGGGGCCCAATGCCACCGGGGAGCTGTTTTTT. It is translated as CARSLGGPNATGELFF.

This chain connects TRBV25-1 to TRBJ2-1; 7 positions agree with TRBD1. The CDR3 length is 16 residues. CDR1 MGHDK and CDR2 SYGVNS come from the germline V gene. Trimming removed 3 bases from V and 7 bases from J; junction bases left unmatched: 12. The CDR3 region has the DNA TGTGCCAGCAGTGATATCGGGCAGCCCAGGGGGAATGAGCAGTTCTTC. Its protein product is CASSDIGQPRGNEQFF.

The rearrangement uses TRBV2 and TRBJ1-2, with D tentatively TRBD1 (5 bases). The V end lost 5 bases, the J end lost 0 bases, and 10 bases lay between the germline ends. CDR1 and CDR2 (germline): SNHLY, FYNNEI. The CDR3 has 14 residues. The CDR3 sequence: CASSTGRTNYGYTF. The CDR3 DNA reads TGTGCCAGCAGTACAGGCCGAACTAACTATGGCTACACCTTC.

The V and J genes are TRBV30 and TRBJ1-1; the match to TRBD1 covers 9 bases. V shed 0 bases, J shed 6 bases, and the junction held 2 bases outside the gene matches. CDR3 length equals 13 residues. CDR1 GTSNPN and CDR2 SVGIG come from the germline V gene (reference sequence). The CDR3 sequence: CAWSVQGAAEAFF. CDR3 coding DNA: TGTGCCTGGAGTGTACAGGGGGCGGCTGAAGCTTTCTTT.

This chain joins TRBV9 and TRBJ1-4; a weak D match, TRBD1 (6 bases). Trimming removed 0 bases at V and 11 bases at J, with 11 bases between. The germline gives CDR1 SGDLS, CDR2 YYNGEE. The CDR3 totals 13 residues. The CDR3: CASSVEGGQKLFF. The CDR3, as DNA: TGTGCCAGCAGCGTAGAGGGGGGGCAGAAACTGTTTTTT.

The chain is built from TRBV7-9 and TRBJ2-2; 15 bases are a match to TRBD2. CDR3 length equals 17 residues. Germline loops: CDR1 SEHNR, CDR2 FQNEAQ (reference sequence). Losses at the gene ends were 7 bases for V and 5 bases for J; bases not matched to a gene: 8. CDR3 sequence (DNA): TGTGCCAGCACCAATCGGGGGACTAGCGGGAGGACCGGGGAGCTGTTTTTT. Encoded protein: CASTNRGTSGRTGELFF.

CDR3 sequence: CASSETDRAEAFF. As DNA, the CDR3 is TGTGCCAGCAGTGAGACCGACAGGGCTGAAGCTTTCTTT. This chain links TRBV6-4 with TRBJ1-1; 7 bases line up with TRBD1. The CDR3 consists of 13 residues. Per the germline V gene, CDR1 is MRHNA and CDR2 is SNTAGT. The J segment lost 6 bases and the V segment lost 3 bases, leaving 4 bases of the junction unmatched.

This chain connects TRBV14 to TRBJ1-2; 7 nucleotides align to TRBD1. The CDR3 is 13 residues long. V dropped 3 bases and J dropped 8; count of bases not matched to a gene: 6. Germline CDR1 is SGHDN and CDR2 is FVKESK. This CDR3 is CASSHRQGWGYTF. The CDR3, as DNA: TGTGCCAGCAGCCACCGACAGGGCTGGGGCTACACCTTC.

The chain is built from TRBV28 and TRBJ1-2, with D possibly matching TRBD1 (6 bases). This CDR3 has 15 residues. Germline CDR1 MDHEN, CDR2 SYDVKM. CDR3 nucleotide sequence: TGTGCTGCCGGTAACAGGGTTGGGACTAACTATGGCTACACCTTC. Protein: CAAGNRVGTNYGYTF.

CDR3 DNA: TGTGCCAGCAGTGTGGTCCCAGGGAAATATGGCTACACCTTC. This gives the protein CASSVVPGKYGYTF. The J gene is TRBJ1-2, the V gene TRBV2; possible D gene TRBD1, 5 bases. Germline V CDR1 and CDR2: SNHLY, FYNNEI. The CDR3 length is 14 residues. Trimming cost V 4 bases and J 5 bases, with 14 bases left between them.

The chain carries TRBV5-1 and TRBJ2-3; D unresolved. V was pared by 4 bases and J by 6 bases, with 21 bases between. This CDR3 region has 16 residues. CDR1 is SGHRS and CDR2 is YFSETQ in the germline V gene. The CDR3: CASSGYPEPGEDTQYF. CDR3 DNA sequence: TGCGCCAGCAGCGGTTACCCCGAGCCAGGAGAGGATACGCAGTATTTT.

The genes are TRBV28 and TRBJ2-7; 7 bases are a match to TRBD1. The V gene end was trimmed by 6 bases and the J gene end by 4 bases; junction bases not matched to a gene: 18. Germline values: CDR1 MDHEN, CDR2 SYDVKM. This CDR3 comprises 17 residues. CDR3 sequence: CASSKGPGGIRGYEQYF. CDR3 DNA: TGTGCCAGCAGCAAAGGACCAGGGGGAATAAGGGGTTACGAGCAGTACTTC.

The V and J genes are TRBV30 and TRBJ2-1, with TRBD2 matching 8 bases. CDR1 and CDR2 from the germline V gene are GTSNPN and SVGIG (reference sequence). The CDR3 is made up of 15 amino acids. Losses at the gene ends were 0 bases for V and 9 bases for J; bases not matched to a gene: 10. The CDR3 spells CAWSVLGLVGGEQFF. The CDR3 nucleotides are TGTGCCTGGAGTGTACTGGGACTAGTTGGGGGTGAGCAGTTCTTC.

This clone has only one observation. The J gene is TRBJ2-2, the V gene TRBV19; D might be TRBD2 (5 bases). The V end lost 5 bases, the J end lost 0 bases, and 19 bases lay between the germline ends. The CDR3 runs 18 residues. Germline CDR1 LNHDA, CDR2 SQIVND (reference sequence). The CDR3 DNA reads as TGTGCCAGTAGTCCTAGGACTCGGATATCGTCGAACACCGGGGAGCTGTTTTTT. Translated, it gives CASSPRTRISSNTGELFF.

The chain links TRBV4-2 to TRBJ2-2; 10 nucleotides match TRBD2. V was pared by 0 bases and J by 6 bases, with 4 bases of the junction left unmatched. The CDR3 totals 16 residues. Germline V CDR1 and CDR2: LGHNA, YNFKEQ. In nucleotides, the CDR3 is TGTGCCAGCAGCCAAGATCAAGCGGGAGGGGCCGGGGAGCTGTTTTTT. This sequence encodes CASSQDQAGGAGELFF.

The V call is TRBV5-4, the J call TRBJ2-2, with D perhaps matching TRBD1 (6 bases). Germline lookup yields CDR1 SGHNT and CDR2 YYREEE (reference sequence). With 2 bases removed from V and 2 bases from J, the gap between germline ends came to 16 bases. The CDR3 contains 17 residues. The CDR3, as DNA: TGTGCCAGCAGCTTCCCGCGGGCAGGGGCCAACACCGGGGAGCTGTTTTTT. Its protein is CASSFPRAGANTGELFF.

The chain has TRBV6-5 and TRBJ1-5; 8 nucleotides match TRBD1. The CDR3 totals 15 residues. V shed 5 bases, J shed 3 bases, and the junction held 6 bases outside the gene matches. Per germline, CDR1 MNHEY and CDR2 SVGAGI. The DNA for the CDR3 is TGTGCCAGCAGTCCTCTACAGGGGGACAATCAGCCCCAGCATTTT. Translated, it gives CASSPLQGDNQPQHF.

CDR3 nucleotide sequence: TGTGCCAGCTCACCAGAGCGGGAAGTAGAGACCCAGTACTTC. It is translated as CASSPEREVETQYF. The chain recombines TRBV18 with TRBJ2-5, with 7 bases lining up with TRBD2. V lost 2 bases, J lost 4 bases, and 4 bases stayed unmatched. Germline V gene data show CDR1 as KGHSH and CDR2 as LQKENI. The CDR3 loop spans 14 amino acids.